This TCR beta chain was profiled in a study of OX40 agonist ivuxolimab in advanced cancers. The V gene lost 7 bases and the J gene lost 4 bases, with 13 bases spanning the gap. CDR3 length: 13 amino acids. The germline V gene encodes CDR1 MDHEN and CDR2 SYDVKM. Produced via immunoSEQ multiplex PCR; TCRdb's table is partial and in-frame only. The table has tens of thousands of clones, approximately 90% seen once. The chain combines TRBV28 with TRBJ1-2; D is ambiguous. Material: CD4+ or CD8+ T cells sorted from blood, obtained in a trial of the OX40 agonist ivuxolimab. This sequence was found in an adult with an advanced solid tumor such as melanoma, head and neck, liver or kidney cancer. The CDR3 nucleotides read TGTGCCAGCACTTCCGAGGTTTTCTATGGCTACACCTTC. It is translated as CASTSEVFYGYTF.